The present T cell receptor beta chain was sequenced within a study of cytomegalovirus exposure and HLA in healthy donors. Regarding the study as a whole: In all likelihood, a cluster of highly shared sequence variants was a sequencing artifact. In a later analysis, productive TCRs from donors in an Asian-associated ancestry cluster reportedly carried fewer N-insertions than the cohort mean.

PCR involved 60 Vbeta and 13 Jbeta primers. Produced via immunoSEQ multiplex PCR; TCRdb's table is partial and in-frame only. This sample has around 160,000 clones, with approximately 82% found just once. Of note for this clone: Its antigen remains unidentified.

The sequencing sample was made of PBMCs. This TCR was sampled from a middle-aged woman in good health and CMV-seropositive.

The CDR3 is CASSIGTSGRAGELFF. CDR3 DNA sequence: TGTGCCAGTAGTATCGGGACTAGCGGGAGGGCCGGGGAGCTGTTTTTT. This chain joins TRBV19 and TRBJ2-2; 16 nucleotides match TRBD2. The ends lost 3 bases at V and 6 bases at J; junction bases unmatched: 1. The CDR3 is 16 residues long. Germline CDR1 is LNHDA and CDR2 is SQIVND (reference sequence).